The clone carrying this T cell receptor (beta chain) has just a few counts. The antigen is unknown. This sample was included in a study of T cells in Graves' hyperthyroidism and ophthalmopathy. Overall study context: Peripheral blood was drawn at first diagnosis, prior to all treatment. The study, taken as a whole, reports: Ophthalmopathy was predicted by the model a median of roughly 6 months ahead of onset.

These patients, aged 18 to 65, had recently diagnosed hyperthyroidism lasting under 2 months. Thyroid ultrasound, orbital computed tomography, clinical symptoms, and serum thyroxine and TRAb underpinned diagnoses. RNA transcripts provided the source from which TCR beta CDR3 regions were amplified. Using the HTBI primer set, a first-round RT-PCR was run on the TCR CDR3. MiXCR was run by TCRdb on the multiplex PCR reads, yielding one entry per CDR3 protein. Here the sample spans hundreds of thousands of distinct CDR3 sequences, more than 15% being singletons. The CDR3 covers 15 residues. Germline loops: CDR1 SGDLS, CDR2 YYNGEE. Trimming left V 3 bases short and J 5 bases short, with 18 bases between.

The sample comprised blood. V is TRBV9 and J is TRBJ2-7, with D tentatively TRBD1 or TRBD2 (5 bases each). The TCR originated in a woman under 30 with Graves' hyperthyroidism. The CDR3, as DNA: TGTGCCAGCAGCGACCGGGACGGAGCCCCCCACGAGCAGTACTTC. Translated: CASSDRDGAPHEQYF.